This is a list of T cell receptor beta chains from one sample in a study of shared clonotypes between healthy human individuals. TCRdb's table, derived via immunoSEQ multiplex PCR, lists solely in-frame clones and lacks some. The sample records 1.5 million to 2.5 million clones, less than 95% being singletons. Sequencing was done on a sample of naive CD8+ T cells sorted from blood. All receptors come from a man aged 18 to 29 in good health. CDR3s include the opening cysteine and the closing phenylalanine or tryptophan. A D gene is named only where the DNA matches it firmly. Part of the rows lack a size; the others show once, few, many or a class for expanded clones.

>-|TRBJ2-3|-|TRBV5-1
CASSGEGYATDTQYF
TGCGCCAGCAGCGGAGAAGGGTACGCGACAGATACGCAGTATTTT
>-|TRBJ1-1|-|TRBV7-9
CASSAAEGNTEAFF
TGTGCCAGCAGCGCCGCAGAGGGGAACACTGAAGCTTTCTTT
>-|TRBJ2-7|-|TRBV7-2
CASSVTYEQYF
TGTGCCAGCAGCGTCACCTACGAGCAGTACTTC
>TRBD2|TRBJ2-4|-|TRBV2
CASSEISGGTKNIQYF
TGTGCCAGCAGTGAAATTAGCGGGGGAACCAAAAACATTCAGTACTTC
>-|TRBJ1-1|-|TRBV6-5
CASSYSSRAAEAFF
TGTGCCAGCAGTTACTCGTCTAGAGCGGCTGAAGCTTTCTTT
>-|TRBJ2-7|-|TRBV28
CASSFYGTGYEQYF
TGTGCCAGCAGCTTCTACGGGACGGGCTACGAGCAGTACTTC
>TRBD2|TRBJ2-5|once|TRBV7-9
CASSQGLAGRETQYF
TGTGCCAGCAGCCAAGGACTAGCGGGTAGGGAGACCCAGTACTTC
>TRBD2|TRBJ2-7|once|TRBV27
CASAGTSYEQYF
TGTGCCAGCGCCGGGACTAGCTACGAGCAGTACTTC
>-|TRBJ2-7|once|TRBV29-1
CSVRGTYDSGTYEQYF
TGCAGCGTCCGGGGGACTTACGACTCGGGAACCTACGAGCAGTACTTC
>TRBD1|TRBJ1-2|-|TRBV19
CASSTRTRDRGDGYTF
TGTGCCAGTAGTACCAGGACCCGGGACAGGGGGGATGGCTACACCTTC
>-|TRBJ2-2|-|TRBV7-9
CASSLGQLNTGELFF
TGTGCCAGCAGCTTGGGGCAGCTAAACACCGGGGAGCTGTTTTTT
>TRBD1|TRBJ1-3|few|TRBV28
CASSISQGEGNTIYF
TGTGCCAGCAGCATCAGTCAGGGGGAAGGAAACACCATATATTTT
>-|TRBJ1-2|-|TRBV4-1
CASSQGTDSSYRYTF
TGCGCCAGCAGCCAAGGAACAGACAGCTCCTATCGCTACACCTTC
>-|TRBJ2-7|-|TRBV7-9
CASSPNYEQYF
TGTGCCAGCAGCCCAAACTACGAGCAGTACTTC
>TRBD2|TRBJ2-5|-|TRBV9
CASSDTNSGETQYF
TGTGCCAGCAGCGACACTAATAGCGGGGAGACCCAGTACTTC
>-|TRBJ2-1|-|TRBV7-9
CASSLASGTYNEQFF
TGTGCCAGCAGCTTAGCCTCCGGGACGTACAATGAGCAGTTCTTC
>-|TRBJ2-7|-|TRBV28
CASSLRGLLFGEQYF
TGTGCCAGCAGTTTACGAGGTCTTCTCTTCGGCGAGCAGTACTTC
>-|TRBJ1-2|-|TRBV21-1
CASSRGQPPVANYGYTF
TGTGCCAGCAGCAGAGGACAGCCACCAGTCGCTAACTATGGCTACACCTTC
>TRBD1|TRBJ1-1|-|TRBV9
CASSVQTGVNTEAFF
TGTGCCAGCAGCGTCCAGACAGGGGTGAACACTGAAGCTTTCTTT
>-|TRBJ2-2|-|TRBV2
CASTEWRLSGELFF
TGTGCCAGCACCGAATGGCGCCTCTCCGGGGAGCTGTTTTTT
>TRBD1|TRBJ1-5|few|TRBV2
CASSDRGNQPQHF
TGTGCCAGCAGTGACAGGGGGAATCAGCCCCAGCATTTT
>TRBD1|TRBJ2-1|-|TRBV6-5
CASTTGGNYNEQFF
TGTGCCAGCACCACAGGGGGAAATTACAATGAGCAGTTCTTC
>TRBD1|TRBJ2-7|-|TRBV29-1
CSFERQGSYEQYF
TGCAGCTTTGAAAGACAGGGTTCCTACGAGCAGTACTTC
>-|TRBJ2-7|-|TRBV20-1
CSALKIGEQYF
TGCAGTGCTCTTAAAATTGGCGAGCAGTACTTC
>-|TRBJ2-3|-|TRBV27
CASSLAILRTDTQYF
TGTGCCAGCAGCTTAGCCATTCTACGCACAGATACGCAGTATTTT
>-|TRBJ2-7|-|TRBV29-1
CSVDSGESGSYEQYF
TGCAGCGTTGATTCCGGGGAAAGTGGCTCCTACGAGCAGTACTTC
>-|TRBJ2-7|-|TRBV10-2
CASSEWTPSLNEQYF
TGCGCCAGCAGTGAGTGGACTCCCTCCCTGAACGAGCAGTACTTC
>-|TRBJ2-5|-|TRBV11-2
CASSLPGLNQETQYF
TGTGCCAGCAGCTTACCGGGACTGAACCAAGAGACCCAGTACTTC
>-|TRBJ2-7|-|TRBV27
CASTNALGEQYF
TGTGCCAGCACCAACGCCTTGGGGGAGCAGTACTTC
>-|TRBJ1-1|-|TRBV30
CAWSYSEGTEAFF
TGTGCCTGGAGCTACTCTGAGGGCACTGAAGCTTTCTTT
>-|TRBJ2-7|-|TRBV28
CASTLGKGWGYEQYF
TGTGCCAGCACCCTCGGCAAGGGGTGGGGCTACGAGCAGTACTTC
>-|TRBJ2-1|-|TRBV29-1
CSVEMGLGQFF
TGCAGCGTTGAGATGGGACTGGGGCAGTTCTTC
>TRBD1|TRBJ2-7|-|TRBV5-6
CASSSQGAGEQYF
TGTGCCAGCAGTTCACAGGGGGCGGGCGAGCAGTACTTC
>-|TRBJ1-6|few|TRBV19
CASTREESSSYNSPLHF
TGTGCCAGTACCAGAGAGGAGTCCAGCTCCTATAATTCACCCCTCCACTTT
>-|TRBJ1-2|-|TRBV9
CASTEGDSNYGYTF
TGTGCCAGCACCGAAGGGGACTCTAACTATGGCTACACCTTC
>-|TRBJ1-1|few|TRBV13
CASSGLNTEAFF
TGTGCCAGCAGCGGATTGAACACTGAAGCTTTCTTT
>-|TRBJ1-2|-|TRBV6-5
CASSYSTPYYGYTF
TGTGCCAGCAGTTACTCGACGCCCTACTATGGCTACACCTTC